The clone carrying this TCR beta chain was found a few times. Its specificity is unknown. This record belongs to a study of tumor and adjacent non-tumor tissue in lung cancer. Study-wide context: Samples averaged around 4 million productive TCRbeta reads each.

A modified ARM-PCR protocol with three rounds of nested PCR amplified TCRbeta. Each CDR3 protein gets one entry after TCRdb re-called the multiplex PCR reads with MiXCR. The table includes over 100,000 distinct CDR3 sequences, about 64% detected once. General study points: TCR diversity was significantly greater in tumor than normal lung tissue. Top 100 clones took a larger repertoire share in normal lung.

RNA was extracted from bulk tissue without any cell sorting. Distant lung tissue was collected more than 3 cm away from the tumor edge. Newly diagnosed lung cancer patients had thoracic surgery in China, August–November 2014, without prior chemotherapy. Trimming stripped 5 bases from V and 3 bases from J, with 14 bases between. The CDR3 is 13 amino acids. Germline CDR1 is DFQATT and CDR2 is SNEGSKA (reference sequence). This rearrangement joins TRBV20-1 to TRBJ2-7; D may be TRBD2 (5 bases). This TCR derives from a man between 60 and 70 years old with non-small cell lung cancer. The material sequenced was distant non-tumor lung tissue. The CDR3 is CSAVAEDLYEQYF. CDR3 bases: TGCAGTGCTGTGGCGGAGGATCTCTACGAGCAGTACTTC.